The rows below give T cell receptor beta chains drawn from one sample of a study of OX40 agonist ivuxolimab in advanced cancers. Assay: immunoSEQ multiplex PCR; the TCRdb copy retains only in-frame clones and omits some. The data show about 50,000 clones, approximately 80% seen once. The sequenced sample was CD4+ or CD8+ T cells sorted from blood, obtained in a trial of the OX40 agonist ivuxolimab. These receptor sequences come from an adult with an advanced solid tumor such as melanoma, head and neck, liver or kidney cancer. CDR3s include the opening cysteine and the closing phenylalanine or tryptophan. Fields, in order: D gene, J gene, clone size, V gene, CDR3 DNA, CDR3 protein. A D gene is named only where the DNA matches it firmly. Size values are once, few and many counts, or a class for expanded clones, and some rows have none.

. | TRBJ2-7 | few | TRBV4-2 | TGTGCCAGCAGCCAAGATCTGGCGCCCCACTACGAGCAGTACTTC | CASSQDLAPHYEQYF
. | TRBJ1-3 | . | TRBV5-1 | TGCGCCAGCAGCTTGGAGTTGATAGGGAGCTCTGGAAACACCATATATTTT | CASSLELIGSSGNTIYF
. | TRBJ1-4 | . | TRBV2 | TGTGCCAGCAGCCTCCGGACATGGCCCCTCGCAACTAATGAAAAACTGTTTTTT | CASSLRTWPLATNEKLFF
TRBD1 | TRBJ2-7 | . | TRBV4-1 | TGCGCCAGCAGCCAAGATTCCAGGGGGCGTACCTACGAGCAGTGCTTC | CASSQDSRGRTYEQCF
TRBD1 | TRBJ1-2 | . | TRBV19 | TGTGCCAGTAGTACCGACTTCGGGACAGGGAACTATGGCTACACCTTC | CASSTDFGTGNYGYTF
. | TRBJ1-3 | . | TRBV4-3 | TGCGCCAGCAGCCAAGATCGGGGGGGGAGCTCTGGAAACACCATATATTTT | CASSQDRGGSSGNTIYF
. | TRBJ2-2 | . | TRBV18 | TGTGCCAGCAAAGTTGGAGCCCTGACCGGGGAGCTGTTTTTT | CASKVGALTGELFF
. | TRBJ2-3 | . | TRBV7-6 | TGTGCCAGCAGCCCCAGACGGGATACGCAGTATTTT | CASSPRRDTQYF
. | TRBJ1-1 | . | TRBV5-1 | TGCGCCAGCAGCTTCGCAGGAACTAACACTGAAGCTTTCTTT | CASSFAGTNTEAFF
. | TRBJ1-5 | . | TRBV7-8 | TGTGCCAGCACCCTCCGGGGCGGGCGACAGCCCCAGCATTTT | CASTLRGGRQPQHF
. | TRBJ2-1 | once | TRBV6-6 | TGTGCCAGCCTTCTTTTAACGGGGGGCGTCGATGAGCAGTTCTTC | CASLLLTGGVDEQFF
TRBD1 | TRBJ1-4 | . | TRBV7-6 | TGTGCCAGCAGCTTAGCGACAGGGGGACGGCGAGAAAAACTGTTTTTT | CASSLATGGRREKLFF
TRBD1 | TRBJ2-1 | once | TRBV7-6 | TGTGCCAGCAGCTTAAACAGGGGGAAGAGTAATGAGCAGTTCTTC | CASSLNRGKSNEQFF
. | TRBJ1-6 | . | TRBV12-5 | TGTGCTAGTGGTTTGTCCTGGACAGACCCAAATTCACCCCTCCACTTT | CASGLSWTDPNSPLHF
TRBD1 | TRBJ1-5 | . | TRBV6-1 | TGTGCCAGCCTGGACAGGGGCAATCAGCCCCAGCATTTT | CASLDRGNQPQHF
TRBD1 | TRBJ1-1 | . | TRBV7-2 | TGTGCCAGCAGCTTTTCCTCGGACAGGGTGAACACTGAAGCTTTCTTT | CASSFSSDRVNTEAFF
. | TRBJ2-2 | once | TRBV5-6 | TGTGCCAGCAGCTTGGTGGGACAACCCCCCGGGGAGCTGTTTTTT | CASSLVGQPPGELFF
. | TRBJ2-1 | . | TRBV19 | TGTGCCAGTAGTCGCCTACAAAATGAGCAGTTCTTC | CASSRLQNEQFF
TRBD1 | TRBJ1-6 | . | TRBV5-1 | TGCGCCAGCAGCCTTTCGGGGACAGGGAATTCACCCCTCCACTTT | CASSLSGTGNSPLHF
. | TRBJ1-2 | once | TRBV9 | TGTGCCAGCAGCGTAGCGGCCGGGGCTAACTATGGCTACACCTTC | CASSVAAGANYGYTF
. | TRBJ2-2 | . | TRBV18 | TGTGCCAGCTCACTTGCCGGGACAGGGGAGCTGTTTTTT | CASSLAGTGELFF
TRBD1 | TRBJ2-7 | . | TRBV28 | TGTGCCAGCAGGGGGACAGGGGGCTCCTACGAGCAGTACTTC | CASRGTGGSYEQYF
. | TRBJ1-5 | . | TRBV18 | TGTGCCAGCTCACCTGCGGCCGGAAGGAGAGATCAGCCCCAGCATTTT | CASSPAAGRRDQPQHF
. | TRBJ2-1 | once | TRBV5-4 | TGTGCCAGCAGCTTGGGCGGGGCAAGCTCCTACAATGAGCAGTTCTTC | CASSLGGASSYNEQFF
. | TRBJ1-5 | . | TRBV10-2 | TGCGCCAGCACCCTTGACCGTAATCAGCCCCAGCATTTT | CASTLDRNQPQHF
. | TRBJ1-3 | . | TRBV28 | TGTGCCAGCAGTTGGTCGGGCGGGGGCGCGGGAAACACCATATATTTT | CASSWSGGGAGNTIYF
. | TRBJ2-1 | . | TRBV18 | TGTGCCAGCTCACGGGGCGGGCGATACAATGAGCAGTTCTTC | CASSRGGRYNEQFF
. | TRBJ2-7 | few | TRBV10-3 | TGTGCCATCAGTAAACAAAACTACGAGCAGTACTTC | CAISKQNYEQYF
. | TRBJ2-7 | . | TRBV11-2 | TGTGCCAGCAGCTCCGCCACGGCCCAGGGCAGCTCCTACGAGCAGTACTTC | CASSSATAQGSSYEQYF
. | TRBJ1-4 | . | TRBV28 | TGTGCCAGCAGCCCTCCCCCCGGACAGAATGAAAAACTGTTTTTT | CASSPPPGQNEKLFF
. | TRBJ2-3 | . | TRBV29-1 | TGCAGCGTTGACAGGGGCCAGACTAGAGATACGCAGTATTTT | CSVDRGQTRDTQYF
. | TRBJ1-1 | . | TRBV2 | TGTGCCAGCAGTGAACAGGTTGGGGGTGCGGGCACTGAAGCTTTCTTT | CASSEQVGGAGTEAFF
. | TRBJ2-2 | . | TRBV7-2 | TGTGCCAGCAGCTTCACGGGGGCGCGGACCGGGGAGCTGTTTTTT | CASSFTGARTGELFF
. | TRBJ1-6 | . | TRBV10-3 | TGTGCCATCAGAAGGGGGGACGGTGGATCACCCCTCCACTTT | CAIRRGDGGSPLHF
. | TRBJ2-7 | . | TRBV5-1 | TGCGCCAGCAGCTTGGTGCAGGGGAACTCCGAGCAGTACTTC | CASSLVQGNSEQYF
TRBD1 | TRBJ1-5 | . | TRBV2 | TGTGCCAGCAATGGACAGGGGAACGGGCAGCCCCAGCATTTT | CASNGQGNGQPQHF
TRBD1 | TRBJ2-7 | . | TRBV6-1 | TGTGCCAGCAGAGGGACAGTATTTTCGCAGTACTTC | CASRGTVFSQYF
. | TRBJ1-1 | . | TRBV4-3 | TGCGCCAGCAGCCAAGGCCTTTGGGACAAGGTGAACACTGAAGCTTTCTTT | CASSQGLWDKVNTEAFF
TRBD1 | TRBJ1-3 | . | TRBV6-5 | TGTGCCAGCAGAGTAAGGGGGCGAGGAAACACCATATATTTT | CASRVRGRGNTIYF
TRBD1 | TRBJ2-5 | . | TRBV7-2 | TGTGCCAGCAGCACAGGGGGCAAGGTGACCCAGTACTTC | CASSTGGKVTQYF
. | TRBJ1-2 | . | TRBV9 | TGTGCCAGCAGCCGGCAGATGCAGCCGTACTATGGCTACACCTTC | CASSRQMQPYYGYTF
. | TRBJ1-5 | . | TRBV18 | TGTGCCAGCTCACCACAGGGGTTGGGGGGCAATCAGCCCCAGCATTTT | CASSPQGLGGNQPQHF
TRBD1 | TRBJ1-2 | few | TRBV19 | TGTGCCAGTAGTATTGGGCAGGGGGCGACTTATGGCTACACCTTC | CASSIGQGATYGYTF
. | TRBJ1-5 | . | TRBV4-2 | TGTGCCAGCAGCTACGGTTTGGGGCCCCAGCATTTT | CASSYGLGPQHF
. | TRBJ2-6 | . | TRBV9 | TGTGCCAGCAGCGTAGCGTCCTGGGCTGGGGCCAACGTCCTGACTTTC | CASSVASWAGANVLTF
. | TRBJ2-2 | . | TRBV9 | TGTGCCAGCAGCGCACACAGGGAAACCGGGGAGCTGTTTTTT | CASSAHRETGELFF